A selection of T cell receptor beta chains follows, all from one sample in a study of CD8+ T cells in alopecia areata. The table came from immunoSEQ multiplex PCR; TCRdb's copy has only in-frame clones and leaves some out. The sample gives some 180,000 clones, approximately 51% of which show up once; roughly a tenth is in the top ten. This material consisted of CD8+ T cells sorted from blood, taken around week 53, from a patient treated with tofacitinib. All receptors come from a human donor with alopecia areata. The CDR3 runs from the conserved cysteine through the conserved F or W. The D gene is left open where the match is weak. Clone sizes are given selectively: once, few, many, or a class where the clone is expanded.

V	D	J	size	CDR3	DNA
TRBV7-8	-	TRBJ2-7	-	CASSLSLRYEQYF	TGTGCCAGCAGCTTAAGTCTCCGCTACGAGCAGTACTTC
TRBV13	-	TRBJ1-1	-	CASSPPPQGYTEAFF	TGTGCCAGCAGTCCTCCCCCCCAGGGTTACACTGAAGCTTTCTTT
TRBV6-5	TRBD2	TRBJ2-5	-	CASSSGLAGQETQYF	TGTGCCAGCAGTTCCGGACTAGCGGGCCAAGAGACCCAGTACTTC
TRBV30	TRBD1	TRBJ1-5	few	CAWSGQGDQPQHF	TGTGCCTGGAGTGGACAGGGAGATCAGCCCCAGCATTTT
TRBV2	TRBD1	TRBJ1-5	few	CASMSGQGESPQHF	TGTGCCAGCATGAGTGGACAGGGAGAAAGCCCCCAGCATTTT
TRBV7-3	-	TRBJ2-5	few	CASSRTGTGETQYF	TGTGCCAGCAGTCGTACCGGGACCGGAGAGACCCAGTACTTC
TRBV4-3	-	TRBJ2-5	-	CASSQVGQETQYF	TGCGCCAGCAGCCAAGTTGGGCAAGAGACCCAGTACTTC
TRBV13	-	TRBJ1-2	-	CASSLGLEPLDGYTF	TGTGCCAGCAGCTTAGGCTTGGAGCCCCTGGATGGCTACACCTTC
TRBV7-8	TRBD1	TRBJ2-2	-	CASSGDRGDTGELFF	TGTGCCAGCAGCGGGGACAGGGGAGACACCGGGGAGCTGTTTTTT
TRBV30	-	TRBJ2-7	few	CAWSAQDFEQYF	TGTGCCTGGAGCGCCCAGGATTTCGAGCAGTACTTC
TRBV9	TRBD2	TRBJ2-5	-	CASSVGGTSGGEETQYF	TGTGCCAGCAGCGTAGGAGGGACTAGCGGGGGGGAAGAGACCCAGTACTTC